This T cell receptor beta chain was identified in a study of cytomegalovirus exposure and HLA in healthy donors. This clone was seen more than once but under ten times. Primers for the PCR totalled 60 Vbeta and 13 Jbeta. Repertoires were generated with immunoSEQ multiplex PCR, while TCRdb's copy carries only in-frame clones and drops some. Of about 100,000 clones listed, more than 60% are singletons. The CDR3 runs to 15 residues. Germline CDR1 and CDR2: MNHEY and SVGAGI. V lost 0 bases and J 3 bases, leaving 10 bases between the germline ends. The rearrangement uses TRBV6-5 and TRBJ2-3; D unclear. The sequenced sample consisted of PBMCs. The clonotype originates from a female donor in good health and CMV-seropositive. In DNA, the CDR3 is TGTGCCAGCAGTTACTCGATCACCCGGACAGATACGCAGTATTTT. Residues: CASSYSITRTDTQYF.